The clone carrying this T cell receptor beta chain appeared a single time. These data come from a study of shared T cell receptors in the human thymus. Method: immunoSEQ multiplex PCR; TCRdb's copy keeps in-frame clones and lacks some. This table holds around 340,000 clones, roughly 94% found once. The germline gives CDR1 LGHNT, CDR2 FRNRAP. The CDR3 has 15 residues. The junction had 2 bases not matched to a gene; V was cut back by 0 bases and J by 0 bases. The TCR was taken from a human donor. V usage is TRBV12-5 and J usage is TRBJ2-7; 7 nucleotides match TRBD1. Sequenced: thymocytes. CDR3 amino acids: CASGLVTGDSYEQYF. The DNA for the CDR3 is TGTGCTAGTGGTTTGGTTACAGGGGACTCCTACGAGCAGTACTTC.